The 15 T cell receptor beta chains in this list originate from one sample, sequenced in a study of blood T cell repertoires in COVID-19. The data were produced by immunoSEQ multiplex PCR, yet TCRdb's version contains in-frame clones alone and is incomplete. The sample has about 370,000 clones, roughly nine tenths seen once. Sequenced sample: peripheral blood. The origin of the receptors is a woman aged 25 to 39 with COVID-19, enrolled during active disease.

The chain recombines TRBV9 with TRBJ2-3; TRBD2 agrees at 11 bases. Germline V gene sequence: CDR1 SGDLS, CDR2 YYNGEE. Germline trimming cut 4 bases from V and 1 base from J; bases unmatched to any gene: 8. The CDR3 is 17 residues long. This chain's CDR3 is CASSQTSGRGGTDTQYF. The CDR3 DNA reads TGTGCCAGCAGCCAAACTAGCGGGAGAGGAGGCACAGATACGCAGTATTTT. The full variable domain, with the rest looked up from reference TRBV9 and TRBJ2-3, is DSGVTQTPKHLITATGQRVTLRCSPRSGDLSVYWYQQSLDQGLQFLIQYYNGEERAKGNILERFSAQQFPDLHSELNLSSLELGDSALYFCASSQTSGRGGTDTQYFGPGTRLTVL.

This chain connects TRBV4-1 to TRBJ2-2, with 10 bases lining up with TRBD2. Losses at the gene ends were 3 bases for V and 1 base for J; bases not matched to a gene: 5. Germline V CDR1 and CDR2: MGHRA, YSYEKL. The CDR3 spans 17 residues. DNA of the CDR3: TGCGCCAGCAGCCACGTACTAGCGGGACAGAACACCGGGGAGCTGTTTTTT. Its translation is CASSHVLAGQNTGELFF.

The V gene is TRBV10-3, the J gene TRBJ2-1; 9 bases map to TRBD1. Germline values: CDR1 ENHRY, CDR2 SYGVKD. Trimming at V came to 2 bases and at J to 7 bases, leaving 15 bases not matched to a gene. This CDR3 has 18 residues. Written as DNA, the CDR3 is TGTGCCATCAGTGAGGCGGTACGGTGGGGGACAGGGAGAAATGAGCAGTTCTTC. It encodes CAISEAVRWGTGRNEQFF.

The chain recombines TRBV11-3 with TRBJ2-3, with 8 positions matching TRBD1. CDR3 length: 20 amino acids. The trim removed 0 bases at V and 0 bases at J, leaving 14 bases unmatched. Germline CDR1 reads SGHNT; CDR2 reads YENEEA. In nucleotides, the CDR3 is TGTGCCAGCAGCTTAGATCGGGGACAGGCGTTTGACACTAGCACAGATACGCAGTATTTT. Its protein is CASSLDRGQAFDTSTDTQYF.

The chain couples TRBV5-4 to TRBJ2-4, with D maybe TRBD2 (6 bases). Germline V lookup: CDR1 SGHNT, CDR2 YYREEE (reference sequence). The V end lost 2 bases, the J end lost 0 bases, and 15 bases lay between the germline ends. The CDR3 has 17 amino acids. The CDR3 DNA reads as TGTGCCAGCAGCTTCCTTTCCGGGGGTCTAGCCAAAAACATTCAGTACTTC. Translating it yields CASSFLSGGLAKNIQYF.

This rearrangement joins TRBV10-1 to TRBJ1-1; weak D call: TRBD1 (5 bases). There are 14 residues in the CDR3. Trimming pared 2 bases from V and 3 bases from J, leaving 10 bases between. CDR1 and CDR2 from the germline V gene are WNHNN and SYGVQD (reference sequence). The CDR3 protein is CASSEGQGDTEAFF. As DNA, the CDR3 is TGCGCCAGCAGTGAGGGGCAGGGTGACACTGAAGCTTTCTTT.

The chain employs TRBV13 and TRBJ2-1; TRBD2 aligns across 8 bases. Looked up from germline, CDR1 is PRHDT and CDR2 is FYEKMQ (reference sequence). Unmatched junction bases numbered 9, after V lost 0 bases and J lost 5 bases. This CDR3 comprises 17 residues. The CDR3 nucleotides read TGTGCCAGCAGCTTAGGGGGGGGCGGGAGGACCCACAATGAGCAGTTCTTC. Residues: CASSLGGGGRTHNEQFF.

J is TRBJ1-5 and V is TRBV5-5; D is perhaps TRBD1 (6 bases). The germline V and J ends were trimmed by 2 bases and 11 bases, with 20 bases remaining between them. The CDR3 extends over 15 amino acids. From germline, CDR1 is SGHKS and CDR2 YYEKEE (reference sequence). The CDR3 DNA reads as TGTGCCAGCAGCTTTAGTGGGGGAGGGGGACCAGCCCAGCATTTT. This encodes CASSFSGGGGPAQHF.

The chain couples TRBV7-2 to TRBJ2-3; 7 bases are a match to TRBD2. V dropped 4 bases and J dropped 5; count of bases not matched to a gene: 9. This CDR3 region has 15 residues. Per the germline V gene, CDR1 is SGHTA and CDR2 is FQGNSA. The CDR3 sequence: CASSSQLALGDTQYF. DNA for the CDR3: TGTGCCAGCAGCTCGCAACTAGCGCTGGGAGATACGCAGTATTTT. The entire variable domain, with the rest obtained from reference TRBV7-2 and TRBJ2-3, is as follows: GAGVSQSPSNKVTEKGKDVELRCDPISGHTALYWYRQSLGQGLEFLIYFQGNSAPDKSGLPSDRFSAERTGGSVSTLTIQRTQQEDSAVYLCASSSQLALGDTQYFGPGTRLTVL.

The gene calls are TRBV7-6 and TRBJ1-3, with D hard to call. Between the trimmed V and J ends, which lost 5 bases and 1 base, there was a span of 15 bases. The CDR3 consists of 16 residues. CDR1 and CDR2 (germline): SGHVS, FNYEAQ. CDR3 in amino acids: CASSVGLQYSGNTIYF. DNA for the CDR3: TGTGCCAGCAGCGTTGGGCTCCAGTATTCTGGAAACACCATATATTTT.

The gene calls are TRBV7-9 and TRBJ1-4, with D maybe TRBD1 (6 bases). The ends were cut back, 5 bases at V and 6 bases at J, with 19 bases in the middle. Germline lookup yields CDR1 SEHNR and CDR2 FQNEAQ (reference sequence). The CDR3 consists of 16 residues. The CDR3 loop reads CASSPGRDIAYEKLFF. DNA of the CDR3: TGTGCCAGCAGCCCGGGCCGGGACATCGCGTATGAAAAACTGTTTTTT. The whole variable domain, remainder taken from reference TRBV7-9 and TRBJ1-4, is DTGVSQNPRHKITKRGQNVTFRCDPISEHNRLYWYRQTLGQGPEFLTYFQNEAQLEKSRLLSDRFSAERPKGSFSTLEIQRTEQGDSAMYLCASSPGRDIAYEKLFFGSGTQLSVL.

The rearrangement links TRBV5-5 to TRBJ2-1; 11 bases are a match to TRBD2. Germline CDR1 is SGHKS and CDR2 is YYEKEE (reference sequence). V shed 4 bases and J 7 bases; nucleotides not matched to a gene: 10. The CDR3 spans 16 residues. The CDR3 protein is CASSPPLAGGRNEQFF. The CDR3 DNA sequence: TGTGCCAGCAGCCCGCCTCTAGCGGGGGGCCGAAATGAGCAGTTCTTC.

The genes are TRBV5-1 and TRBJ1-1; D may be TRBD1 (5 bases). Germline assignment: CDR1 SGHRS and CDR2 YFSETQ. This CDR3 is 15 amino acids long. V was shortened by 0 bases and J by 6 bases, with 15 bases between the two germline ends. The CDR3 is CASSLEIGGVAEAFF. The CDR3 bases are TGCGCCAGCAGCTTGGAAATCGGGGGGGTTGCTGAAGCTTTCTTT.

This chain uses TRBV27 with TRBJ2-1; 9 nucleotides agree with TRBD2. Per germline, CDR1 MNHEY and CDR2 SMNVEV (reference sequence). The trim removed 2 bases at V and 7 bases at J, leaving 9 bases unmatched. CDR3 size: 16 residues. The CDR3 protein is CASSLTRSGRGNEQFF. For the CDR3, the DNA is TGTGCCAGCAGTTTAACCCGTAGCGGGAGAGGGAATGAGCAGTTCTTC.

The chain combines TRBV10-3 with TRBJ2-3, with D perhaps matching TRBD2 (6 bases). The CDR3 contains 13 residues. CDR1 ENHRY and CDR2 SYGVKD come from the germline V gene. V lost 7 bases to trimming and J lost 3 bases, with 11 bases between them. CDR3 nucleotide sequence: TGTGCCATCACCGGCGGGGCTACAGATACGCAGTATTTT. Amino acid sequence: CAITGGATDTQYF.